Included here is one T cell receptor (beta chain) sequence, with context. This record comes from a study of cytomegalovirus exposure and HLA in healthy donors. PCR employed 60 Vbeta and 13 Jbeta primers. Sequenced by immunoSEQ multiplex PCR; TCRdb stores in-frame clones only, minus some. This table has around 130,000 clones, around 82% appearing once. The sequenced sample consisted of PBMCs. The source of this sequence is a man aged 45-65 years in good health and CMV-seronegative.

The CDR3 here is CASSADLAQETQYF. The CDR3 DNA reads as TGTGCCAGCAGTGCCGACTTAGCCCAAGAGACCCAGTACTTC. The V call is TRBV25-1, the J call TRBJ2-5; D remains ambiguous. This CDR3 region has 14 residues. The V and J ends lost 4 bases and 1 base respectively, with 10 bases between them. Germline V gene lookup returns CDR1 MGHDK and CDR2 SYGVNS.